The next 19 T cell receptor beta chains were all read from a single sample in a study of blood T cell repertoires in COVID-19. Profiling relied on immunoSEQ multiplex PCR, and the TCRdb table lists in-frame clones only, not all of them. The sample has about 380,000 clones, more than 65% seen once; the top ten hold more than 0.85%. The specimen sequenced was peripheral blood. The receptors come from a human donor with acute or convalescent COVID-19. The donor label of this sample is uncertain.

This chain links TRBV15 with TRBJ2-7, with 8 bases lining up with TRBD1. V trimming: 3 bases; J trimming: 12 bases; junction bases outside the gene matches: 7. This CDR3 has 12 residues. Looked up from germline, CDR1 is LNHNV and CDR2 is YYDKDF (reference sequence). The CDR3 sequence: CATSSDRGKRYF. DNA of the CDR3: TGTGCCACCAGCAGCGACAGGGGAAAACGGTACTTC.

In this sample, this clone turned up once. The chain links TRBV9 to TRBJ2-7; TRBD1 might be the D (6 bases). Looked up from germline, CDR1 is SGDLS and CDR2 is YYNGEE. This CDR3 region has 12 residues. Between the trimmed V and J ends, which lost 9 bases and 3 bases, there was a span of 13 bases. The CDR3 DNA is TGTGCCACCGGTGGGACACTCTACGAGCAGTACTTC. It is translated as CATGGTLYEQYF.

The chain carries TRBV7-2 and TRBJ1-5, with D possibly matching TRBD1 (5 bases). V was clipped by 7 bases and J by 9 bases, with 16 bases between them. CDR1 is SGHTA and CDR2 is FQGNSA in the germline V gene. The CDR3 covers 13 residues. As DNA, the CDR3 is TGTGCCAGCACCTATGCAGGGTTCGGGCCCCAGCATTTT. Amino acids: CASTYAGFGPQHF.

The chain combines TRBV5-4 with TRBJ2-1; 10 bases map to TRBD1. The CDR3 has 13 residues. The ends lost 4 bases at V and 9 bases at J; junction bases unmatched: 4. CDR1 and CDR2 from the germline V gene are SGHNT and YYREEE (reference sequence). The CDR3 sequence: CASSADRGSEQFF. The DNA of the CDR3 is TGTGCCAGCAGCGCGGACAGGGGGAGTGAGCAGTTCTTC.

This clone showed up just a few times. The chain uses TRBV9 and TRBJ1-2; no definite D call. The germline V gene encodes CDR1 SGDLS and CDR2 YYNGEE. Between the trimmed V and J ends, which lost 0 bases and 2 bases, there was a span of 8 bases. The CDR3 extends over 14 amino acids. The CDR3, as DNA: TGTGCCAGCAGCGTAGCTTTAGAAAACTATGGCTACACCTTC. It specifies CASSVALENYGYTF.

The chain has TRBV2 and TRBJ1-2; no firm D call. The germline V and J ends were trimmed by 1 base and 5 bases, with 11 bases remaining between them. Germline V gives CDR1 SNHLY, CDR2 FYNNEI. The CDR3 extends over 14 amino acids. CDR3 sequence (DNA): TGTGCCAGCAGTGAAGACAGAGATTCTTATGGCTACACCTTC. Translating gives CASSEDRDSYGYTF.

Written as DNA, the CDR3 is TGTGCCACCAGCAGGGATGGGGGGAGGGGCAATGGCTACACCTTC. As protein: CATSRDGGRGNGYTF. The genes are TRBV15 and TRBJ1-2, with a tentative D call TRBD1 (5 bases). This CDR3 has 15 residues. The germline V gene encodes CDR1 LNHNV and CDR2 YYDKDF (reference sequence). Trimming left V 3 bases short and J 6 bases short, with 17 bases between. Looking up the rest from reference TRBV15 and TRBJ1-2 gives the full variable domain: DAMVIQNPRYQVTQFGKPVTLSCSQTLNHNVMYWYQQKSSQAPKLLFHYYDKDFNNEADTPDNFQSRRPNTSFCFLDIRSPGLGDTAMYLCATSRDGGRGNGYTFGSGTRLTVV.

CDR3 sequence: CASSRPLSGSTEAFF. As DNA, the CDR3 is TGTGCCAGCAGCCGCCCGTTAAGTGGGAGCACTGAAGCTTTCTTT. The V gene is TRBV11-2, the J gene TRBJ1-1; D unclear. Germline V CDR1 and CDR2: SGHAT, FQNNGV. Deletions cut 5 bases from V and 4 bases from J, with 17 bases between. CDR3 length: 15 residues.

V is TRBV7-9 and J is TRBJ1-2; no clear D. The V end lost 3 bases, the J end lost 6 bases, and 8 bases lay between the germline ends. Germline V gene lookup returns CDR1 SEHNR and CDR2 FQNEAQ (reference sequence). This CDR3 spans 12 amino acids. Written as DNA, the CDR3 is TGTGCCAGCAGCTTGGGAGCAGATGGCTACACCTTC. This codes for CASSLGADGYTF.

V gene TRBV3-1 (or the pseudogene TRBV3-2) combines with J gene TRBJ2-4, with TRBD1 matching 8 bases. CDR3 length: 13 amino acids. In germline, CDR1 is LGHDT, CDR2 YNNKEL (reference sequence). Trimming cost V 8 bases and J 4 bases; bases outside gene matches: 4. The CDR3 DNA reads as TGTGCCAGCGAGGACAGGGTGAAAAACATTCAGTACTTC. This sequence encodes CASEDRVKNIQYF.

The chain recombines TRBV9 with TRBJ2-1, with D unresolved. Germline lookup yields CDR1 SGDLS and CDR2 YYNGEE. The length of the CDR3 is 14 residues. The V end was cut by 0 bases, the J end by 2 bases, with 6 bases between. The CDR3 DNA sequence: TGTGCCAGCAGCGTAGCTTTCGCCTACAATGAGCAGTTCTTC. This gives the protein CASSVAFAYNEQFF.

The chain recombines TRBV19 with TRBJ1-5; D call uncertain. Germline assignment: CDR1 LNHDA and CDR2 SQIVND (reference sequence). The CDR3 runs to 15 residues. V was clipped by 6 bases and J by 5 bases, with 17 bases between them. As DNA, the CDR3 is TGTGCCAGTAGCCCAAGTCTCGGCCAGGATCAGCCCCAGCATTTT. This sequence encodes CASSPSLGQDQPQHF.

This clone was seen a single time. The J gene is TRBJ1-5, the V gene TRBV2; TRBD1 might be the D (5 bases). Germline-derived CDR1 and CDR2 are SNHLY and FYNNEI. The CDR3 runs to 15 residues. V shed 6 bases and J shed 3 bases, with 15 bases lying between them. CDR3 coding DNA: TGTGCCAGCAGCCGCAGGGAAAACATCAATCAGCCCCAGCATTTT. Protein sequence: CASSRRENINQPQHF.

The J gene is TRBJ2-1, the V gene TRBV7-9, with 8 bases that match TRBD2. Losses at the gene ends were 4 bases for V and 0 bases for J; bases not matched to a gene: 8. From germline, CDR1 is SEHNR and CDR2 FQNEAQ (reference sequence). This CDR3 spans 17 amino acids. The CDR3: CASSSVSGKSSYNEQFF. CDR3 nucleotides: TGTGCCAGCAGCTCGGTTAGCGGGAAGAGCTCCTACAATGAGCAGTTCTTC.

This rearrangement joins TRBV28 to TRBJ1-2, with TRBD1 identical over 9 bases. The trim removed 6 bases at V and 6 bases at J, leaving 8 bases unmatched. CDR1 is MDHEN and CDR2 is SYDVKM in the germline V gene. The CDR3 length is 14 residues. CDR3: CASRLGTGRNGYTF. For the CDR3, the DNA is TGTGCCAGCAGGCTCGGGACAGGGAGAAATGGCTACACCTTC.

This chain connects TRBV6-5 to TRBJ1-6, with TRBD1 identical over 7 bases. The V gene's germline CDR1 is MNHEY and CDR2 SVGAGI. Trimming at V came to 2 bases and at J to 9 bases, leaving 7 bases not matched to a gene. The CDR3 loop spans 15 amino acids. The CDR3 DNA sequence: TGTGCCAGCAGTTACACGCGACAGGGTACTTCACCCCTCCACTTT. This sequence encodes CASSYTRQGTSPLHF.

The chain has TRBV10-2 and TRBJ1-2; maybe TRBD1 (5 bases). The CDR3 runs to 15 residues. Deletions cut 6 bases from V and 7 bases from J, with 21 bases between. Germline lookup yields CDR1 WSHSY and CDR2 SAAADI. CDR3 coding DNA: TGCGCCAGCAGGCCCGCGGGGGAGGGAGTCGGTGGCTACACCTTC. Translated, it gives CASRPAGEGVGGYTF.

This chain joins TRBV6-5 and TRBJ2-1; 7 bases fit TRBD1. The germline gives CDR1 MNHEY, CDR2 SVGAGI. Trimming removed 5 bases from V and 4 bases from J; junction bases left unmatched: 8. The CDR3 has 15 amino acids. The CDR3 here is CASSLAGTAYNEQFF. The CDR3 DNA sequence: TGTGCCAGCAGTCTAGCCGGGACAGCTTACAATGAGCAGTTCTTC.

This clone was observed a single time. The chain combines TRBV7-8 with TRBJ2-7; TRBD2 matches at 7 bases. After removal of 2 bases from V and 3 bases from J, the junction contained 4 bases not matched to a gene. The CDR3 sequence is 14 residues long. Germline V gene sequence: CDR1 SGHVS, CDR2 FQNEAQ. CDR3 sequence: CASSLLSGRYEQYF. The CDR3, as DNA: TGTGCCAGCAGCTTACTTAGCGGGCGCTACGAGCAGTACTTC.